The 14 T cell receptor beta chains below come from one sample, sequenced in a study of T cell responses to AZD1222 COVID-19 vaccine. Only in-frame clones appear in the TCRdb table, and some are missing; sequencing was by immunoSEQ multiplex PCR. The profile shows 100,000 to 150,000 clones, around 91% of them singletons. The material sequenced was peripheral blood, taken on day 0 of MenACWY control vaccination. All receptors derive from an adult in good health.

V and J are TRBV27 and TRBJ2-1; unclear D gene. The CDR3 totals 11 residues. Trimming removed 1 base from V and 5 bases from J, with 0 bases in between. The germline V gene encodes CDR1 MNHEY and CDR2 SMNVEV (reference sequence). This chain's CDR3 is CASSLYNEQFF. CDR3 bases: TGTGCCAGCAGTTTATACAATGAGCAGTTCTTC.

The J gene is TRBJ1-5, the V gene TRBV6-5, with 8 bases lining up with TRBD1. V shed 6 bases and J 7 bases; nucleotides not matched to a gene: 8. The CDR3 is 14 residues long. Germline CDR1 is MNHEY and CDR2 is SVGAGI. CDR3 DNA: TGTGCCAGCAGCCCGGCAGGGGGCAGCCAGCCCCAGCATTTT. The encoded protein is CASSPAGGSQPQHF.

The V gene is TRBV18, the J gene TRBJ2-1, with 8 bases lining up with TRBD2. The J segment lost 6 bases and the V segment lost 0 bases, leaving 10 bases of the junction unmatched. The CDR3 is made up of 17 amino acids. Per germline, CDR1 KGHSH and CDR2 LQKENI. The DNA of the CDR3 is TGTGCCAGCTCACCACCGGTCCGGAAAGCGGGAGCCAATGAGCAGTTCTTC. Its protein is CASSPPVRKAGANEQFF.

The CDR3 DNA reads TGCGCCAGCAGCTTGGGACACGAACTGGGCGGGGAGCTGTTTTTT. This encodes CASSLGHELGGELFF. This chain connects TRBV5-1 to TRBJ2-2, with no clear D. The CDR3 is 15 residues long. Trimming shortened V by 0 bases and J by 7 bases, and 13 bases separated the two germline ends. The germline V gene encodes CDR1 SGHRS and CDR2 YFSETQ. The full variable domain, in which reference TRBV5-1 and TRBJ2-2 provide the parts outside the CDR3, is KAGVTQTPRYLIKTRGQQVTLSCSPISGHRSVSWYQQTPGQGLQFLFEYFSETQRNKGNFPGRFSGRQFSNSRSEMNVSTLELGDSALYLCASSLGHELGGELFFGEGSRLTVL.

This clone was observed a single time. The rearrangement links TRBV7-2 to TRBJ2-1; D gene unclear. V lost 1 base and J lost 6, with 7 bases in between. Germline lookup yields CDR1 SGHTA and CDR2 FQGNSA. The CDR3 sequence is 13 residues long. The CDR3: CASSLVPGNEQFF. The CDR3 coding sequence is TGTGCCAGCAGCTTAGTGCCGGGCAATGAGCAGTTCTTC.

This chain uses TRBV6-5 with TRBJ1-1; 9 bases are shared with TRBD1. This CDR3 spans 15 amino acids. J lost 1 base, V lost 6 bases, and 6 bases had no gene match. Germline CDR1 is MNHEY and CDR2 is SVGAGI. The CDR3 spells CASSRGTGPNTEAFF. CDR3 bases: TGTGCCAGCAGCCGCGGGACAGGGCCGAACACTGAAGCTTTCTTT.

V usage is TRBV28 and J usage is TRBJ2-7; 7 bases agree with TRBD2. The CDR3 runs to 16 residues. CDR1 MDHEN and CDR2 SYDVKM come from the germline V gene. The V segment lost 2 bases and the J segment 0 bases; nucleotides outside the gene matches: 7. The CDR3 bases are TGTGCCAGCAGTTTAAGTCGCCAGCGGGACTCCTACGAGCAGTACTTC. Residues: CASSLSRQRDSYEQYF.

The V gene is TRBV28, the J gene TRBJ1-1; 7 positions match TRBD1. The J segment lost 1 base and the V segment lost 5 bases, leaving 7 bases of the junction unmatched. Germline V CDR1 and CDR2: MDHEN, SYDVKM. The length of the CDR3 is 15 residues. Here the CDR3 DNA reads TGTGCCAGCAGTCAACCCGGGACAGAGAACACTGAAGCTTTCTTT. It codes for CASSQPGTENTEAFF. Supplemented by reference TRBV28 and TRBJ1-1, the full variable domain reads DVKVTQSSRYLVKRTGEKVFLECVQDMDHENMFWYRQDPGLGLRLIYFSYDVKMKEKGDIPEGYSVSREKKERFSLILESASTNQTSMYLCASSQPGTENTEAFFGQGTRLTVV.

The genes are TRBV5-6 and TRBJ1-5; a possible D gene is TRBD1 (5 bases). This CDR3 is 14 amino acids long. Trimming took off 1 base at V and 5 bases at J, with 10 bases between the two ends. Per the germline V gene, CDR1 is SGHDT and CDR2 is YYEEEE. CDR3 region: CASSLTGGDQPQHF. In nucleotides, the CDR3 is TGTGCCAGCAGCTTGACAGGAGGGGATCAGCCCCAGCATTTT.

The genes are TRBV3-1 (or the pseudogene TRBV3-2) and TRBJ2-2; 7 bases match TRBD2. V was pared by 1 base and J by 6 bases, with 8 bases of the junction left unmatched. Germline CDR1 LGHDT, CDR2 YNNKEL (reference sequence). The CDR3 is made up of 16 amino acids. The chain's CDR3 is CASSQVAGVAPGELFF. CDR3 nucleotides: TGTGCCAGCAGCCAAGTCGCGGGAGTCGCCCCCGGGGAGCTGTTTTTT.

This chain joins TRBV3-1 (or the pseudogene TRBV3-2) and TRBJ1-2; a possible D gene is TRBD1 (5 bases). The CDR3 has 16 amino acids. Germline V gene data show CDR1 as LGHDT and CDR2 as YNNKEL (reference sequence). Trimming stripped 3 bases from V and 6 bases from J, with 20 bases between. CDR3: CASSQAMGGYSDGYTF. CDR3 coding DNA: TGTGCCAGCAGCCAGGCTATGGGGGGGTACAGTGATGGCTACACCTTC.

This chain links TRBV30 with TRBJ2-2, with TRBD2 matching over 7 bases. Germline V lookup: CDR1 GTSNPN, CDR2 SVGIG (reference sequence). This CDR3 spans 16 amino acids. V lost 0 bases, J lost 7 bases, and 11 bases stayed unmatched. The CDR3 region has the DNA TGTGCCTGGAGTGTTGCGGGAGCAAGGGAGGGCGGGGAGCTGTTTTTT. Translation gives CAWSVAGAREGGELFF.

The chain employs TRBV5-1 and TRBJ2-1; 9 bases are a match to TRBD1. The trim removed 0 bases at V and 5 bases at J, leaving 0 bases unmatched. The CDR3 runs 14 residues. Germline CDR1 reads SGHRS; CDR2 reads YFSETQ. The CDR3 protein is CASSLGQGDNEQFF. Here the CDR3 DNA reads TGCGCCAGCAGCTTGGGACAGGGGGACAATGAGCAGTTCTTC.

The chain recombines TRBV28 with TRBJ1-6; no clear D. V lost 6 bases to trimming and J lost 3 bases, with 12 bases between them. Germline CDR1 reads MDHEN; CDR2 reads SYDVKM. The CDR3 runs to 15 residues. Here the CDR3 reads CASSPHRGYNSPLHF. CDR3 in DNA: TGTGCCAGCAGCCCCCATCGGGGCTATAATTCACCCCTCCACTTT.